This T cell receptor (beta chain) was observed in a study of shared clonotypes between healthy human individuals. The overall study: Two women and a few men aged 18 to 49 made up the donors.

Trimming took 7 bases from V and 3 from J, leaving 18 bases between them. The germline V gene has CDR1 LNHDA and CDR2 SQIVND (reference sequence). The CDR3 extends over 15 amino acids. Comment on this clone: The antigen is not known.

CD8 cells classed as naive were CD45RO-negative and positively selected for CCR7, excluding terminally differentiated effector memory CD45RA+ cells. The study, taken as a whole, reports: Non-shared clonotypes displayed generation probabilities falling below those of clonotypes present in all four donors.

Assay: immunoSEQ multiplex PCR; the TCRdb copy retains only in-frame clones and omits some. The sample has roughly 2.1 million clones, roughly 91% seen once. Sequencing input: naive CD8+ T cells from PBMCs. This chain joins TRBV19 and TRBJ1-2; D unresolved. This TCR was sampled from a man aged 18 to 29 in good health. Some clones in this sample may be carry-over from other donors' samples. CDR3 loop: CASTDRTASDYGYTF. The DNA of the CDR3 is TGTGCCAGTACCGATAGGACGGCTTCTGACTATGGCTACACCTTC.